Listed here are 15 T cell receptor beta chains from one sample, sequenced in a study of T cell responses to AZD1222 COVID-19 vaccine (dated by TCRdb to the early 2020s). Read against the paper, the sample's time point label means: baseline before first vaccination. Library generation was performed with the immunoSEQ multiplex PCR assay. Here the immuneACCESS table is served through TCRdb, limited to in-frame sequences with V and J called. Missing clones are a known gap in these copies; in checked studies unresolved V genes cover under half, and the rest lacks a known reason. The sample contains 150,000 or so clones, more than 85% of them found a single time. The top ten clones comprise more than 1.2% of the sample. Sequencing was performed on peripheral blood, taken on day 0 of AZD1222 vaccination. Source of these receptors: an adult in good health.

This clone turned up a few times. The gene calls are TRBV11-2 and TRBJ1-6; D might be TRBD1 (5 bases). Germline V gene lookup returns CDR1 SGHAT and CDR2 FQNNGV. This CDR3 has 11 residues. Between the trimmed V and J ends, which lost 3 bases and 17 bases, there was a span of 11 bases. The CDR3: CASSFRDGFHF. As DNA, the CDR3 is TGTGCCAGCAGCTTCCGGGACGGGTTCCACTTT.

The chain joins TRBV7-9 to TRBJ2-7; TRBD1 matches 11 bases. Germline trimming cut 5 bases from V and 5 bases from J; bases unmatched to any gene: 8. In germline, CDR1 is SEHNR, CDR2 FQNEAQ (reference sequence). The CDR3 totals 15 residues. CDR3 loop: CASSPFRDRGNEQYF. Written as DNA, the CDR3 is TGTGCCAGCAGCCCCTTTAGGGACAGGGGGAACGAGCAGTACTTC.

The chain links TRBV19 to TRBJ1-2, with 7 bases aligning to TRBD1. CDR1 is LNHDA, CDR2 SQIVND, per germline (reference sequence). This CDR3 has 15 residues. With 3 bases clipped from V and 5 bases from J, the junction kept 9 bases outside the gene matches. In DNA, the CDR3 is TGTGCCAGTAGTATCCCGGGACAGCGAGTTTATGGCTACACCTTC. This translates into CASSIPGQRVYGYTF.

V is TRBV7-3 and J is TRBJ2-1, with D possibly matching TRBD1 (7 bases). V was trimmed by 5 bases and J by 2 bases, leaving 13 bases between them. Germline CDR1 SGHTA, CDR2 FQGTGA. This CDR3 comprises 15 residues. CDR3 amino acids: CASSTQGRPYNEQFF. The DNA of the CDR3 is TGTGCCAGCAGCACACAGGGGAGGCCCTACAATGAGCAGTTCTTC.

The gene calls are TRBV12-3 or TRBV12-4 and TRBJ2-5; no definite D call. This CDR3 is 11 amino acids long. V was cut by 2 bases and J by 2 bases, with 0 bases left in between. DNA for the CDR3: TGTGCCAGCAGTTTACAAGAGACCCAGTACTTC. Its translation is CASSLQETQYF.

V gene TRBV11-3 combines with J gene TRBJ2-2; 11 bases are a match to TRBD1. Germline CDR1 SGHNT, CDR2 YENEEA. The junction had 5 bases not matched to a gene; V was cut back by 6 bases and J by 5 bases. The CDR3 length is 15 residues. The CDR3 DNA follows: TGTGCCAGCAGTAAGGACAGGGGGCTTACCGGGGAGCTGTTTTTT. Translated: CASSKDRGLTGELFF.

The V and J genes are TRBV10-3 and TRBJ2-3, with 11 bases lining up with TRBD2. This CDR3 is 16 amino acids long. V shed 2 bases, J shed 4 bases, and the junction held 5 bases outside the gene matches. Germline assignment: CDR1 ENHRY and CDR2 SYGVKD. CDR3 DNA: TGTGCCATCAGTGAGGTTACTAGCGGGGGTGCAGATACGCAGTATTTT. As protein: CAISEVTSGGADTQYF.

The V call is TRBV6-2 or TRBV6-3, the J call TRBJ2-1; D possibly matches TRBD1 or TRBD2 (5 bases each). Germline lookup yields CDR1 MNHEY and CDR2 SVGEGT. With 2 bases removed from V and 8 bases from J, the gap between germline ends came to 22 bases. The CDR3 has 17 residues. CDR3 residues: CASSYGLGRGSLDEQFF. The CDR3 DNA reads TGTGCCAGCAGTTACGGGCTGGGACGAGGCTCACTTGATGAGCAGTTCTTC.

This clone was counted only a few times. This chain connects TRBV5-1 to TRBJ2-5; TRBD2 aligns across 8 bases. Germline V lookup: CDR1 SGHRS, CDR2 YFSETQ. The V segment lost 0 bases and the J segment 1 base; nucleotides outside the gene matches: 5. The CDR3 is 16 amino acids. In nucleotides, the CDR3 is TGCGCCAGCAGCTTGGCTCCTAGCGGGTCCCAAGAGACCCAGTACTTC. Encoded protein: CASSLAPSGSQETQYF. Together with reference TRBV5-1 and TRBJ2-5, the CDR3 gives the full variable domain: KAGVTQTPRYLIKTRGQQVTLSCSPISGHRSVSWYQQTPGQGLQFLFEYFSETQRNKGNFPGRFSGRQFSNSRSEMNVSTLELGDSALYLCASSLAPSGSQETQYFGPGTRLLVL.

The chain couples TRBV24-1 to TRBJ1-2; TRBD1 is a possible D gene (5 bases). This CDR3 spans 14 amino acids. With 11 bases removed from V and 4 bases from J, the gap between germline ends came to 19 bases. Germline assignment: CDR1 KGHDR and CDR2 SFDVKD. CDR3 loop: CAINDGGISYGYTF. For the CDR3, the DNA is TGTGCCATTAACGACGGGGGTATAAGCTATGGCTACACCTTC.

DNA for the CDR3: TGTGCCAGCAGCCCCCCCGGCTACTACGAGCAGTACTTC. Encoded protein: CASSPPGYYEQYF. The chain has TRBV7-2 and TRBJ2-7; D is uncertain. CDR3 length: 13 amino acids. Germline assignment: CDR1 SGHTA and CDR2 FQGNSA. V was trimmed by 5 bases and J by 3 bases, leaving 11 bases between them.

The rearrangement links TRBV12-3 or TRBV12-4 to TRBJ1-4; TRBD1 might be the D (5 bases). V lost 3 bases and J lost 13, with 9 bases in between. CDR3 length: 11 amino acids. CDR3 sequence: CASSFYGTLFF. The CDR3 DNA follows: TGTGCCAGCAGTTTTTACGGGACACTGTTTTTT.

Here the CDR3 DNA reads TGTGCCAGCAGTCCCCTAGCGGGGGCTATCGATGAGCAGTTCTTC. This translates into CASSPLAGAIDEQFF. The V gene is TRBV28, the J gene TRBJ2-1, with 10 bases lining up with TRBD2. Germline values: CDR1 MDHEN, CDR2 SYDVKM. J was trimmed by 8 bases and V by 5 bases; bases with no gene match: 9. The CDR3 totals 15 residues.

The rearrangement joins TRBV5-1 to TRBJ1-6; the D gene is possibly TRBD1 (5 bases). The CDR3 runs 15 residues. CDR1 is SGHRS and CDR2 is YFSETQ in the germline V gene. V was pared by 4 bases and J by 7 bases, with 15 bases between. This CDR3 reads CASSGDGGGNSPLHF. The CDR3 DNA reads TGCGCCAGCAGCGGGGACGGAGGCGGGAATTCACCCCTCCACTTT.

The chain recombines TRBV3-1 (or the pseudogene TRBV3-2) with TRBJ1-1; no reliable D call. The ends were cut back, 3 bases at V and 10 bases at J, with 18 bases in the middle. This CDR3 is built from 14 residues. Germline CDR1 LGHDT, CDR2 YNNKEL (reference sequence). As DNA, the CDR3 is TGTGCCAGCAGCCAGGGAGCCCGACAAAGGGTAGCTTTCTTT. Its translation: CASSQGARQRVAFF.